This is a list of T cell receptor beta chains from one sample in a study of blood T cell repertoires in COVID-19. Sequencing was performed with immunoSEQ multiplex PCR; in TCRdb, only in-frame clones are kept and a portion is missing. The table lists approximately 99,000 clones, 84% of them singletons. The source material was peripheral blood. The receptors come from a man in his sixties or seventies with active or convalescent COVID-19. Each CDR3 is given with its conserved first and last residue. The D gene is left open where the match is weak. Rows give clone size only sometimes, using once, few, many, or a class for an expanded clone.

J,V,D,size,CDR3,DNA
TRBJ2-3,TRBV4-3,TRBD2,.,CASSQDHRTSGGAPDTQYF,TGCGCCAGCAGCCAAGATCACAGGACTAGCGGGGGGGCCCCCGATACGCAGTATTTT
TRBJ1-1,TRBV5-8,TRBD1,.,CASSYGQGWGEAFF,TGTGCCAGCAGCTACGGACAGGGTTGGGGTGAAGCTTTCTTT
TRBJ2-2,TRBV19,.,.,CASSPLGGPAGELFF,TGTGCCAGTAGTCCCTTGGGGGGGCCCGCCGGGGAGCTGTTTTTT
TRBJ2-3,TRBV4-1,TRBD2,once,CASSQGSSGGILSTDTQYF,TGCGCCAGCAGCCAAGGATCGAGCGGGGGGATACTTAGCACAGATACGCAGTATTTT
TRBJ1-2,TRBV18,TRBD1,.,CASSPLAGGNYGYTF,TGTGCCAGCTCACCACTAGCAGGGGGGAACTATGGCTACACCTTC
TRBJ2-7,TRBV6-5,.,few,CATTLPPYEQYF,TGTGCCACCACTTTGCCCCCTTACGAGCAGTACTTC
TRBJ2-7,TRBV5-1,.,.,CASSLVGHNYEQYF,TGCGCCAGCAGCTTGGTTGGGCACAACTACGAGCAGTACTTC
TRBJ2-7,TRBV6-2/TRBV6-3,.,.,CASSWSGGGFISRYEQYF,TGTGCCAGCAGTTGGAGCGGAGGAGGGTTTATCAGTCGGTACGAGCAGTACTTC
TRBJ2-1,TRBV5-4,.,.,CASSLQHRSSYNEQFF,TGTGCCAGCAGCTTGCAACACAGGAGCTCCTACAATGAGCAGTTCTTC
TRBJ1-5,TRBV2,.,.,CASSEGRTINQPQHF,TGTGCCAGCAGTGAAGGGCGGACTATCAATCAGCCCCAGCATTTT
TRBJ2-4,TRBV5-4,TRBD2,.,CASSPRGGENIQYF,TGTGCCAGCAGCCCGCGGGGAGGGGAAAACATTCAGTACTTC
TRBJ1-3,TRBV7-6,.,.,CASSLGGHSGNTIYF,TGTGCCAGCAGCTTAGGAGGTCATTCTGGAAACACCATATATTTT
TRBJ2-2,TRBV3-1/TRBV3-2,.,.,CASSQVLGPIIGAGELFF,TGTGCCAGCAGCCAAGTTCTCGGCCCGATCATCGGGGCCGGGGAGCTGTTTTTT
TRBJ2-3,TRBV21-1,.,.,CASSPLEEFDRGGTDTQYF,TGTGCCAGCAGCCCGTTGGAAGAGTTTGACCGGGGTGGCACAGATACGCAGTATTTT
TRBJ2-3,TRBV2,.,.,CASRDRGAGTDTQYF,TGTGCCAGCCGAGATCGGGGGGCTGGCACAGATACGCAGTATTTT
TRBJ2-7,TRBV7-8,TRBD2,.,CASSPPRPGLAGGVYEQYF,TGTGCCAGCAGCCCGCCCCGCCCGGGACTAGCGGGGGGCGTTTACGAGCAGTACTTC
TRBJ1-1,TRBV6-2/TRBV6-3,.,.,CASSKQVPNTEAFF,TGTGCCAGCAGTAAACAGGTGCCGAACACTGAAGCTTTCTTT
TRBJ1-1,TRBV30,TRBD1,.,CAWIKQGLREAFF,TGTGCCTGGATAAAACAGGGGCTGCGTGAAGCTTTCTTT
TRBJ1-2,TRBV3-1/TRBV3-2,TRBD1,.,CASSPGGTGVGYTF,TGTGCCAGCAGCCCGGGGGGGACAGGGGTAGGCTACACCTTC
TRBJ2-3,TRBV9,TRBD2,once,CASSPGGGRTDTQYF,TGTGCCAGCAGCCCGGGGGGGGGAAGGACAGATACGCAGTATTTT
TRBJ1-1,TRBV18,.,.,CASSPPIGGHTEAFF,TGTGCCAGCTCACCACCTATCGGGGGGCATACTGAAGCTTTCTTT
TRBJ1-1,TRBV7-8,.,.,CASSSGSKTEAFF,TGTGCCAGCAGCTCAGGGTCAAAGACTGAAGCTTTCTTT
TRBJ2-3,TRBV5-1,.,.,CASSLALGQFTDTQYF,TGCGCCAGCAGCTTGGCCCTGGGCCAATTCACAGATACGCAGTATTTT
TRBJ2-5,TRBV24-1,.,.,CATSGSESETQYF,TGTGCCACCAGTGGGTCGGAGTCGGAGACCCAGTACTTC
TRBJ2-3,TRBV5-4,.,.,CASSLVGTDTQYF,TGTGCCAGCAGCTTGGTAGGCACAGATACGCAGTATTTT
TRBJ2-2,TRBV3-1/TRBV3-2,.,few,CASSLSRGAGELFF,TGTGCCAGCAGCCTTTCCAGGGGGGCCGGGGAGCTGTTTTTT
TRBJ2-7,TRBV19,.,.,CASSIPGYEQYF,TGTGCCAGTAGTATCCCAGGCTACGAGCAGTACTTC
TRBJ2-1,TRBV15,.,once,CATSRAGVVNEQFF,TGTGCCACCAGCAGAGCGGGGGTCGTAAATGAGCAGTTCTTC